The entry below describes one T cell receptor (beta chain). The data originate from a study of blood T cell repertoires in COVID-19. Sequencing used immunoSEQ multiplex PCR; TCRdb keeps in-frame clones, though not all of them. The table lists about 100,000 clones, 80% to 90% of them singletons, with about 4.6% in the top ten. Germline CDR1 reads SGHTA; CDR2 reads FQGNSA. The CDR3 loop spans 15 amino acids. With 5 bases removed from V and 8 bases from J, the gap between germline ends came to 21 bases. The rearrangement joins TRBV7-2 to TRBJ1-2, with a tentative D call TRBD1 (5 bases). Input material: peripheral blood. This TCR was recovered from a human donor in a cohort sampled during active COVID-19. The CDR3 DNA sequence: TGTGCCAGCAGCCCGATCTCCGGGGGAATAGGAGGCTACACCTTC. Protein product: CASSPISGGIGGYTF.